The present TCR beta chain was sequenced within a study of blood T cell repertoires in COVID-19. Turning to the study itself: PBMCs, B-cell-depleted T cells, or T cells provided the cDNA or gDNA that made up the material.

In the original analysis: Reference gene primer amplification gave estimated nucleated cell counts. Using immunoSEQ multiplex PCR, the repertoire was profiled, and TCRdb retains in-frame clones only, with some absent. That table gives V, J and clone size, and the DNA gave D and trimming. The profile covers about 360,000 clones, with roughly 87% appearing a single time and more than 2% taken by the ten largest. Per the germline V gene, CDR1 is LGHNA and CDR2 is YNFKEQ. The CDR3 is 15 amino acids. Trimming removed 1 base from V and 4 bases from J, with 13 bases in between. V and J are TRBV4-2 and TRBJ1-2; D might be TRBD1 (6 bases). Sequencing was performed on PBMCs or T cells enriched from blood (not recorded which). The clonotype originates from a woman aged 35 to 49 with acute COVID-19. CDR3 in DNA: TGTGCCAGCAGCCAAGCCCAAGGACAGCTCTATGGCTACACCTTC. It codes for CASSQAQGQLYGYTF.